Shown below are 15 T cell receptor beta chains from a single sample sequenced in a study of response to subunit inactivated influenza vaccine. A single record per CDR3 protein comes from TCRdb applying MiXCR to the RT-PCR reads. This table holds over 150,000 distinct CDR3 sequences, around 8.8% found once. The input for sequencing was non-naive T cells sorted from PBMCs, taken on the day of vaccination. The receptors here all came from a man aged 45 to 65 who received an inactivated influenza vaccine.

This clonotype appeared many times. The V call is TRBV4-2, the J call TRBJ1-1, with D perhaps TRBD1 (6 bases). Trimming stripped 4 bases from V and 0 bases from J, with 18 bases between. This CDR3 has 17 residues. Germline V gene data show CDR1 as LGHNA and CDR2 as YNFKEQ. The CDR3 nucleotides are TGTGCCAGCAGCCTACCTGAGGGGGGGACCTTGAACACTGAAGCTTTCTTT. Its translation: CASSLPEGGTLNTEAFF.

Note on this clonotype: This could be a read error, since a much larger clone is one nucleotide away. The chain uses TRBV20-1 and TRBJ2-1; TRBD2 matches 7 bases. Looked up from germline, CDR1 is DFQATT and CDR2 is SNEGSKA (reference sequence). This CDR3 contains 17 residues. The chain's CDR3 is CCARDESSGTSYNEQFF. The CDR3 coding sequence is TGCTGTGCTAGAGATGAGTCTAGCGGAACCTCCTACAATGAGCAGTTCTTC.

This clonotype was seen ten or more times. The J gene is TRBJ2-3, the V gene TRBV18, with 7 bases that match TRBD1. Germline trimming cut 3 bases from V and 2 bases from J; bases unmatched to any gene: 8. The CDR3 runs 16 residues. The germline V gene encodes CDR1 KGHSH and CDR2 LQKENI. The CDR3 loop reads CASSPRQGSITDTQYF. As DNA, the CDR3 is TGTGCCAGCTCACCTCGACAGGGCTCCATCACAGATACGCAGTATTTT.

This chain connects TRBV6-1 to TRBJ2-2; tentatively, D is TRBD1 or TRBD2 (6 bases each). The V gene's germline CDR1 is MNHNS and CDR2 SASEGT. With 4 bases removed from V and 8 bases from J, the gap between germline ends came to 26 bases. The CDR3 runs to 18 residues. CDR3 loop: CASSGAQLWGAPAGELFF. The CDR3 DNA is TGTGCCAGCAGTGGGGCCCAGCTCTGGGGGGCTCCGGCGGGGGAGCTGTTTTTT.

In its sample, this clonotype was seen many times. The CDR3 nucleotides read TGTGCCAGCAGTCGACTAGCGGGGGGCAGTAGCAATGAGCAGTTCTTC. Encoded protein: CASSRLAGGSSNEQFF. The J gene is TRBJ2-1, the V gene TRBV6-1; 13 bases match TRBD2. Trimming cost V 5 bases and J 6 bases; bases outside gene matches: 7. This CDR3 has 16 amino acids. CDR1 is MNHNS, CDR2 SASEGT, per germline.

This clonotype was observed at least ten times. The chain couples TRBV7-2 to TRBJ1-6, with 10 bases aligning to TRBD1. Germline V gene lookup returns CDR1 SGHTA and CDR2 FQGNSA. V lost 6 bases to trimming and J lost 5 bases; unmatched junction nucleotides: 7. This CDR3 has 16 amino acids. The DNA for the CDR3 is TGTGCCAGCAGTTATCGACAGGGGGCAAATAATTCACCCCTCCACTTT. It translates to CASSYRQGANNSPLHF.

The chain has TRBV5-1 and TRBJ2-7; 10 bases are shared with TRBD1. Germline loops: CDR1 SGHRS, CDR2 YFSETQ. The CDR3 covers 16 residues. Trimming removed 3 bases from V and 5 bases from J; junction bases left unmatched: 11. The CDR3 loop reads CASSSMGTGVVHEQYF. The CDR3 coding sequence is TGCGCCAGCAGCTCCATGGGGACAGGGGTTGTCCACGAGCAGTACTTC.

This clonotype has just a few counts. The genes are TRBV20-1 and TRBJ1-2, with 8 bases identical to TRBD1. The germline V gene has CDR1 DFQATT and CDR2 SNEGSKA (reference sequence). J lost 4 bases, V lost 6 bases, and 7 bases had no gene match. The CDR3 contains 13 residues. The DNA of the CDR3 is TGCAGTGCAGGACAGGGAGTTGGCTATGGCTACACCTTC. This gives the protein CSAGQGVGYGYTF.

This clonotype was observed a handful of times. J is TRBJ2-1 and V is TRBV5-1; TRBD2 matches at 10 bases. Germline V gene lookup returns CDR1 SGHRS and CDR2 YFSETQ. J was trimmed by 9 bases and V by 0 bases; bases with no gene match: 3. This CDR3 spans 14 amino acids. The CDR3 DNA reads as TGCGCCAGCAGCTTGGAAGGACTAGCGGTTGAGCAGTTCTTC. It yields the protein CASSLEGLAVEQFF.

This clonotype was found a few times. The chain couples TRBV11-2 to TRBJ1-2; D uncertain. V dropped 7 bases and J dropped 8 bases, with 23 bases sitting between them. The CDR3 runs to 15 residues. Per the germline V gene, CDR1 is SGHAT and CDR2 is FQNNGV. CDR3 coding DNA: TGTGCCAGCAACAAACAAAAAGGGAGACTTGGAGGCTACACCTTC. It encodes CASNKQKGRLGGYTF.

The J gene is TRBJ2-1, the V gene TRBV7-8; TRBD2 agrees at 10 bases. Trimming at V came to 5 bases and at J to 4 bases, leaving 5 bases not matched to a gene. This CDR3 is built from 15 residues. Germline V CDR1 and CDR2: SGHVS, FQNEAQ. The CDR3 region is CASSPGLARYNEQFF. CDR3 bases: TGTGCCAGCAGCCCGGGACTAGCGAGGTACAATGAGCAGTTCTTC.

This clonotype appeared a few times. The rearrangement joins TRBV12-3 or TRBV12-4 to TRBJ2-5; D possibly corresponds to TRBD2 (5 bases). This CDR3 comprises 15 residues. V was shortened by 6 bases and J by 5 bases, with 19 bases between the two germline ends. Here the CDR3 reads CASSHLRGCGETQYF. The CDR3 coding sequence is TGTGCCAGCAGCCACCTTCGGGGTTGTGGGGAGACCCAGTACTTC.

This clonotype appeared a few times. The J gene is TRBJ2-7, the V gene TRBV5-1; D might be TRBD1 (6 bases). Germline V gene lookup returns CDR1 SGHRS and CDR2 YFSETQ. This CDR3 is 13 amino acids long. Trimming stripped 2 bases from V and 5 bases from J, with 11 bases between. CDR3 DNA sequence: TGCGCCAGCAGCTTAAAAAACAGGGACGAGCAGTACTTC. Encoded protein: CASSLKNRDEQYF.

This clonotype has only a few counts. The chain has TRBV27 and TRBJ1-2, with D possibly being TRBD1 (6 bases). Germline CDR1 and CDR2: MNHEY and SMNVEV (reference sequence). Trimming pared 5 bases from V and 4 bases from J, leaving 20 bases between. This CDR3 has 16 residues. CDR3 DNA sequence: TGTGCCAGCAGTCCTACAGGGTTCGGGGACCTCTATGGCTACACCTTC. It yields the protein CASSPTGFGDLYGYTF.

This clonotype was counted at least ten times. V gene TRBV4-1 combines with J gene TRBJ2-3; 11 nucleotides match TRBD1. The germline V gene encodes CDR1 MGHRA and CDR2 YSYEKL. The CDR3 runs to 17 residues. J gave up 4 bases and V 0 bases, and 6 bases lay outside the gene matches. CDR3 loop: CASSQEGQGAFPDTQYF. CDR3 coding DNA: TGCGCCAGCAGCCAAGAAGGACAGGGGGCTTTCCCAGATACGCAGTATTTT.